These 8 T cell receptor beta chains share one sample of origin, sequenced in a study of T-cell memory formation after mild COVID-19. One entry per CDR3 protein, called by TCRdb with MiXCR from the 5' RACE reads. The sample carries some 490,000 distinct CDR3 sequences, about 18% recorded once. Sequenced: PBMCs or a T cell subset sorted from them (not recorded which). The receptors shown here come from an adult woman who had mild COVID-19 (a few samples of this study predate the infection). Cell type and time point are not known.

There are a few counts of this clonotype. The chain is built from TRBV5-1 and TRBJ1-4; D is unresolved. The CDR3 contains 13 residues. V lost 3 bases and J 8 bases, leaving 11 bases between the germline ends. CDR1 and CDR2 (germline): SGHRS, YFSETQ. CDR3 protein: CASSWTQGEKLFF. Here the CDR3 DNA reads TGCGCCAGCAGCTGGACCCAAGGGGAAAAACTGTTTTTT.

This clonotype was counted between two and nine times. J is TRBJ2-2 and V is TRBV7-8; 10 nucleotides match TRBD2. Germline V gene sequence: CDR1 SGHVS, CDR2 FQNEAQ. There are 17 residues in the CDR3. The V and J ends lost 2 bases and 2 bases, in that order; junction bases with no gene match: 5. The CDR3 coding sequence is TGTGCCAGCAGCTTACTAGCGGGGGCCTTTAACACCGGGGAGCTGTTTTTT. Residues: CASSLLAGAFNTGELFF.

This clonotype was seen only a few times. The chain carries TRBV5-1 and TRBJ1-2; no firm D call. CDR3 length: 12 amino acids. The V gene's germline CDR1 is SGHRS and CDR2 YFSETQ. The V end lost 2 bases, the J end lost 2 bases, and 4 bases lay between the germline ends. The CDR3 DNA reads TGCGCCAGCAGCTTTGAGAACTATGGCTACACCTTC. Translated, it gives CASSFENYGYTF. Full variable domain (outside the CDR3, taken from reference TRBV5-1 and TRBJ1-2): KAGVTQTPRYLIKTRGQQVTLSCSPISGHRSVSWYQQTPGQGLQFLFEYFSETQRNKGNFPGRFSGRQFSNSRSEMNVSTLELGDSALYLCASSFENYGYTFGSGTRLTVV.

The rearrangement uses TRBV5-1 and TRBJ1-3; D remains unclear. V was cut by 0 bases and J by 0 bases, with 10 bases left in between. The V gene's germline CDR1 is SGHRS and CDR2 YFSETQ. The CDR3 contains 16 residues. CDR3 sequence reads: CASSLAAASSGNTIYF. Here the CDR3 DNA reads TGCGCCAGCAGCTTGGCCGCGGCCAGCTCTGGAAACACCATATATTTT.

The V and J genes are TRBV6-2 or TRBV6-3 and TRBJ2-3; 13 nucleotides agree with TRBD2. Trimming removed 10 bases from V and 6 bases from J; junction bases left unmatched: 10. The CDR3 is made up of 15 amino acids. CDR1 is MNHEY and CDR2 is SVGEGT in the germline V gene. The CDR3 nucleotides read TGTGCCACCCAGAGCCGGACTAGCGGGAGTGATACGCAGTATTTT. Translation: CATQSRTSGSDTQYF.

This clonotype was counted between two and nine times. The CDR3 sequence: CASSLTLNEQFF. The CDR3 DNA reads TGTGCCAGCAGTCTGACTCTTAATGAGCAGTTCTTC. This chain uses TRBV12-3 or TRBV12-4 with TRBJ2-1, with no clear D. This CDR3 has 12 residues. V was cut by 5 bases and J by 7 bases, with 9 bases left in between.

This sequence joins TRBV6-5 and TRBJ2-2; 13 bases align to TRBD2. The CDR3 is 15 amino acids. Germline loops: CDR1 MNHEY, CDR2 SVGAGI. The J segment lost 6 bases and the V segment lost 5 bases, leaving 3 bases of the junction unmatched. CDR3 protein: CASSETSGGPGELFF. CDR3 nucleotides: TGTGCCAGCAGTGAGACTAGCGGGGGGCCCGGGGAGCTGTTTTTT.

This clonotype was detected only a few times. The chain employs TRBV19 and TRBJ1-2; TRBD1 might be the D (6 bases). This CDR3 has 12 amino acids. Per the germline V gene, CDR1 is LNHDA and CDR2 is SQIVND (reference sequence). Deletions cut 8 bases from V and 3 bases from J, with 10 bases between. In DNA form, the CDR3 reads TGTGCCAGTTCCCAGGGGTACTATGGCTACACCTTC. It is translated as CASSQGYYGYTF.